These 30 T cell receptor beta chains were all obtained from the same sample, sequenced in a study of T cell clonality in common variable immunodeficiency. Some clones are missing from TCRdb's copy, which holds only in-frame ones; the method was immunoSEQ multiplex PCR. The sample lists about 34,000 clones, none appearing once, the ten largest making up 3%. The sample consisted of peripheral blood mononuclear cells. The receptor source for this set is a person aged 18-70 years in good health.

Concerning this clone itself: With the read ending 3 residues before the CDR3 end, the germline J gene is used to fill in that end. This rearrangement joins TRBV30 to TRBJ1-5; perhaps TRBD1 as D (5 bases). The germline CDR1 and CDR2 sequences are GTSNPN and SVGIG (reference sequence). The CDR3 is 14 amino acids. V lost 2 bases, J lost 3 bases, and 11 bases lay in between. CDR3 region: CAWSSTDHNQPQHF. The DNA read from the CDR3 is TGTGCCTGGAGTTCGACAGACCACAATCAGCCC.

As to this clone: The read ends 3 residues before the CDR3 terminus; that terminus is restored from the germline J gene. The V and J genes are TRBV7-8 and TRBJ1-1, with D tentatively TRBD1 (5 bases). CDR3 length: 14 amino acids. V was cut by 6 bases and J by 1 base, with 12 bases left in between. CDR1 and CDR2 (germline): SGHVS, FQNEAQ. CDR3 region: CASRERGGNTEAFF. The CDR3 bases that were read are TGTGCCAGCAGGGAAAGGGGAGGGAACACTGAA.

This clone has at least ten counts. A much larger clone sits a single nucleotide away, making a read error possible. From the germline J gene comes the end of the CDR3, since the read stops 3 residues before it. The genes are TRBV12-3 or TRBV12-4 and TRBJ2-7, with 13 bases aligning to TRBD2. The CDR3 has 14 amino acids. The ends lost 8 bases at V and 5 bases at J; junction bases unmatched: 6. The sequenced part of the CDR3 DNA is TGTGCCAGCTCCCGACTAGCGGGAGGCCACGAG. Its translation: CASSRLAGGHE. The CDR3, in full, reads CASSRLAGGHEQYF.

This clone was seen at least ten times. CDR3 DNA, as far as it was read: TGTGCCAGCAGCTTAAGGGACACCGGCTATGGC. Translation gives CASSLRDTGYG. The full CDR3 reads CASSLRDTGYGYTF. This chain uses TRBV7-8 with TRBJ1-2; D is possibly TRBD1 (6 bases). Sequencing ends 3 residues short of the CDR3 end; the germline J gene provides the rest. Germline V gene sequence: CDR1 SGHVS, CDR2 FQNEAQ. The CDR3 is made up of 14 amino acids. V dropped 2 bases and J dropped 4 bases, with 11 bases sitting between them.

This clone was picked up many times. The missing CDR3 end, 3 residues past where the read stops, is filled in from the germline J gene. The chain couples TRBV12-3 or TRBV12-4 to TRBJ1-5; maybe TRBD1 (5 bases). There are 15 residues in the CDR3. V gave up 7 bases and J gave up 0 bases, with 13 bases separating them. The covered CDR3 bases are TGTGCCAGCATAGTAGACAGCTATAGCAATCAGCCC. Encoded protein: CASIVDSYSNQP. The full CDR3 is CASIVDSYSNQPQHF.

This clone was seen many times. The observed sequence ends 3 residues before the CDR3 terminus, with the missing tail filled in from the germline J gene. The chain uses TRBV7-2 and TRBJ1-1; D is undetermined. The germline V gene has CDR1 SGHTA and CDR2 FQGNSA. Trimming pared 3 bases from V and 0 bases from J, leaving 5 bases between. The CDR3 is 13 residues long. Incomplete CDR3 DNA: TGTGCCAGCAGCTTGACTATGAACACTGAA. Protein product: CASSLTMNTE. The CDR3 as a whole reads CASSLTMNTEAFF.

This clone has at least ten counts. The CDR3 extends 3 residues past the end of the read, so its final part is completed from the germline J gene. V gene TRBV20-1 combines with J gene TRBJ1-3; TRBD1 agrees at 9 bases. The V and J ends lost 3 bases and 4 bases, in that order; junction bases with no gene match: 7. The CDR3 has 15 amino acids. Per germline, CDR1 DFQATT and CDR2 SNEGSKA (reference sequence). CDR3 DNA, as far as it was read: TGCAGTGCTAGGGGGGACAGGGTACTCGGAAACACC. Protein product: CSARGDRVLGNT. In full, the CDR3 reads CSARGDRVLGNTIYF.

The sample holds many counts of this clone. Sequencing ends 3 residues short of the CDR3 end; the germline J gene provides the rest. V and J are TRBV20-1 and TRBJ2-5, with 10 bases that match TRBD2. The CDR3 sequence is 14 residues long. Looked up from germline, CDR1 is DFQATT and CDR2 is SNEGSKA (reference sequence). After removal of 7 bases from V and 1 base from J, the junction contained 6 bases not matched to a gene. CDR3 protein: CSESSGSLQETQYF. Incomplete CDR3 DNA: TGCAGTGAGTCTAGCGGGAGTCTCCAAGAGACC.

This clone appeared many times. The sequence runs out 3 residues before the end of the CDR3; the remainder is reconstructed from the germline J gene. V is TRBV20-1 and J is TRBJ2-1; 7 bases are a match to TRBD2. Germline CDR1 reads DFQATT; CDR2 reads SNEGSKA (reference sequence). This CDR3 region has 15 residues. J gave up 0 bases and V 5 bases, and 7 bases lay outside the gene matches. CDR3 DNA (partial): TGCAGTGCTCTGGGGGGGGTAGACTCCTACAATGAG. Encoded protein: CSALGGVDSYNE. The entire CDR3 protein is CSALGGVDSYNEQFF.

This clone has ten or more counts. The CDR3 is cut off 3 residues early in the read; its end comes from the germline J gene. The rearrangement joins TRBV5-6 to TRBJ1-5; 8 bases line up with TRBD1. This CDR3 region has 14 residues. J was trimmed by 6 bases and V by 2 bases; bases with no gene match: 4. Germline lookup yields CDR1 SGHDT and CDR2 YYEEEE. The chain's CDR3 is CASSFGQGGQPQHF. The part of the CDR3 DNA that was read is TGTGCCAGCAGCTTCGGACAGGGAGGTCAGCCC.

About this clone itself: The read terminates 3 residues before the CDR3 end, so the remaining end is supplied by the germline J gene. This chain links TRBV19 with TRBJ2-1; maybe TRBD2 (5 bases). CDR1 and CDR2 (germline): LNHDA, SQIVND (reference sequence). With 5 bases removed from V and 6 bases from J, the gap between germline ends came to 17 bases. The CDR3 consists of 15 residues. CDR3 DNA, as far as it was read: TGTGCCAGTAGTGCCCCCTGGACTGTGAGCAATGAG. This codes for CASSAPWTVSNE. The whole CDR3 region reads CASSAPWTVSNEQFF.

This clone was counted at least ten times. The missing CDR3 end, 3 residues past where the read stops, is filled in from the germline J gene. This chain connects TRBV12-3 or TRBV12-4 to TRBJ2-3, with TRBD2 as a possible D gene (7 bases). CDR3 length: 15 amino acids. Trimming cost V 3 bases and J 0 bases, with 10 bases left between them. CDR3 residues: CASSLGRGSTDTQYF. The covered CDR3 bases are TGTGCCAGCAGTTTGGGGAGGGGGAGCACAGATACG.

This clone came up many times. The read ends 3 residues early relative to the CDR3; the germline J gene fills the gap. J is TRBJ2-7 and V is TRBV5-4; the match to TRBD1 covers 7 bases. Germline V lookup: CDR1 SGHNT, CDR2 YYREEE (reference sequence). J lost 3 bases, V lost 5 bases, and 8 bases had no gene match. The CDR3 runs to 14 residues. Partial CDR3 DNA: TGTGCCAGCAGACGGGACAGATCTAGCTACGAG. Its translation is CASRRDRSSYE. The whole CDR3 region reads CASRRDRSSYEQYF.

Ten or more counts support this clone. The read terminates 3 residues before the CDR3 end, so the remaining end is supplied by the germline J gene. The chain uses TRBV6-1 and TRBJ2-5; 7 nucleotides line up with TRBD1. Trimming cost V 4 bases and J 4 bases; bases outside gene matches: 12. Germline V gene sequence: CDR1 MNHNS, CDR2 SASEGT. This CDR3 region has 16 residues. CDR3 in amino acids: CASSAMTGWSVETQYF. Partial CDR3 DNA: TGTGCCAGCAGTGCTATGACAGGGTGGTCCGTAGAGACC.

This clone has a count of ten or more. CDR3 DNA (partial): TGCGCCAGTGGACTAGCGGGAGGGAATACG. It is translated as CASGLAGGNT. The entire CDR3 reads CASGLAGGNTQYF. The chain carries TRBV5-1 and TRBJ2-3; 15 nucleotides match TRBD2. The CDR3 goes on 3 residues after the read ends, and that part is filled in from the germline J gene. This CDR3 region has 13 residues. V was clipped by 8 bases and J by 7 bases; unmatched bases: 2. The V gene's germline CDR1 is SGHRS and CDR2 YFSETQ.

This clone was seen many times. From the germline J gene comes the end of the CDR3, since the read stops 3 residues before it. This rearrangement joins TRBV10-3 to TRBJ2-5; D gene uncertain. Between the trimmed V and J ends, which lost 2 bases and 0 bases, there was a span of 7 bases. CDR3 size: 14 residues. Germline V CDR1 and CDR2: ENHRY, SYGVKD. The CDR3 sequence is CAISEQADQETQYF. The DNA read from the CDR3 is TGTGCCATCAGTGAGCAGGCAGACCAAGAGACC.

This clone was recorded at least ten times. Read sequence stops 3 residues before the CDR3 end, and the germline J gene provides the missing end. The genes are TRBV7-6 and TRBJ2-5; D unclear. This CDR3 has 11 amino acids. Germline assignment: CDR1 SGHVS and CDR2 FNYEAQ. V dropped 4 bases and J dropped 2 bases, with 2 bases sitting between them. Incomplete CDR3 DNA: TGTGCCAGCAGCTCTCAAGAGACC. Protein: CASSSQET. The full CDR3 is CASSSQETQYF.

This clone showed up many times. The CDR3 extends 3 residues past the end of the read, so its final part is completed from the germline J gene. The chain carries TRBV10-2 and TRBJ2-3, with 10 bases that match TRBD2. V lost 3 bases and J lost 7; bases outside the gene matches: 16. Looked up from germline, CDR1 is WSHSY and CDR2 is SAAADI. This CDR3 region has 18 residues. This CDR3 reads CASSEFKGASGRGYTQYF. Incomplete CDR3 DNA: TGCGCCAGCAGTGAATTTAAGGGGGCTAGCGGGAGAGGATATACG.

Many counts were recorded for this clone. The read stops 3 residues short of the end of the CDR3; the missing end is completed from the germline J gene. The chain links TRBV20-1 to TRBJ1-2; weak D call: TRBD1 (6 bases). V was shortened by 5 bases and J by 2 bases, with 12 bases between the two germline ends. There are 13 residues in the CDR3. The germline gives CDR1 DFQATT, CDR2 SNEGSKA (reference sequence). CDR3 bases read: TGCAGTGCTCCGGACAGAAGAAACTATGGC. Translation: CSAPDRRNYG. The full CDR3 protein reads CSAPDRRNYGYTF.

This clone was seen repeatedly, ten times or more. Incomplete CDR3 DNA: TGTGCCAGCAGTTACGCTCTTTCGGTAGCGGGATCGGATGAG. Its protein is CASSYALSVAGSDE. The CDR3 in full is CASSYALSVAGSDEQFF. J is TRBJ2-1 and V is TRBV6-2 or TRBV6-3, with 8 bases matching TRBD2. Read data end 3 residues before the CDR3 end; the end is taken from the germline J gene. CDR1 is MNHEY and CDR2 is SVGEGT in the germline V gene. The CDR3 sequence is 17 residues long. The V and J ends lost 2 bases and 8 bases, in that order; junction bases with no gene match: 14.

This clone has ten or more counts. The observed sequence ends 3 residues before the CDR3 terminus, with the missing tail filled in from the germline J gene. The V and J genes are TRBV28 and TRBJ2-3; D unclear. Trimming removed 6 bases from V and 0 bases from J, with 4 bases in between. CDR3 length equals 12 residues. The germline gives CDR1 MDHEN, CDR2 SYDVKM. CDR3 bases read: TGTGCCAGCAGCACTAGCACAGATACG. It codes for CASSTSTDT. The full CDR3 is CASSTSTDTQYF.

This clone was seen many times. CDR3 bases read: TGTGCCAGCAGTGACTGGACTAGCGGGGACCCAGATACG. Residues: CASSDWTSGDPDT. Given in full, the CDR3 is CASSDWTSGDPDTQYF. The chain recombines TRBV6-4 with TRBJ2-3; TRBD2 agrees at 12 bases. Read sequence stops 3 residues before the CDR3 end, and the germline J gene provides the missing end. The V segment lost 1 base and the J segment 4 bases; nucleotides outside the gene matches: 3. CDR1 is MRHNA, CDR2 SNTAGT, per germline. The CDR3 has 16 residues.

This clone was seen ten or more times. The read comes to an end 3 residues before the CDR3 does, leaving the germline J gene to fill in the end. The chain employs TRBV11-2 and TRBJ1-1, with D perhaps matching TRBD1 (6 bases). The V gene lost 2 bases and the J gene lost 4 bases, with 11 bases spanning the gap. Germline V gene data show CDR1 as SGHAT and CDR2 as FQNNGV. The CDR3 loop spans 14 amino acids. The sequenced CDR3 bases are TGTGCCAGCAGCTTAAACAGGGTAGCCACTGAA. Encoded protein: CASSLNRVATE. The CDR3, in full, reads CASSLNRVATEAFF.

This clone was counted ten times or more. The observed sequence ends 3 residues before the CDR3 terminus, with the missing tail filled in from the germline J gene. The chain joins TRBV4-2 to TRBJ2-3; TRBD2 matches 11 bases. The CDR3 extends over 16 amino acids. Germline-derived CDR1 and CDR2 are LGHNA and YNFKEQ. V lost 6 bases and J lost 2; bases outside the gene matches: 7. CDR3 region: CASSETSGKNTDTQYF. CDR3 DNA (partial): TGTGCCAGCAGTGAGACTAGCGGGAAGAACACAGATACG.

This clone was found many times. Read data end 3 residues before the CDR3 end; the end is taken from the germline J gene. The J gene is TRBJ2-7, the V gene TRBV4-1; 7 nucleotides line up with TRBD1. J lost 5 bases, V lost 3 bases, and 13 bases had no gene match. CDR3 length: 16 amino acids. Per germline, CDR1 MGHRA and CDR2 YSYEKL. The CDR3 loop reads CASSQALRGGNDEQYF. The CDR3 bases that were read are TGCGCCAGCAGCCAGGCCCTGAGAGGGGGCAACGACGAG.

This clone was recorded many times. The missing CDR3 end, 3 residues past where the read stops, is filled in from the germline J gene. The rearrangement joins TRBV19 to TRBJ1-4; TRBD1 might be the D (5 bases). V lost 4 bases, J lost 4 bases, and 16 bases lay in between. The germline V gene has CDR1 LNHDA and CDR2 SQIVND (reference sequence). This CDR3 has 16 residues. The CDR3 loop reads CASSNRGKGRNEKLFF. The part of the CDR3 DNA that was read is TGTGCCAGTAGTAACCGGGGGAAGGGACGTAATGAAAAA.

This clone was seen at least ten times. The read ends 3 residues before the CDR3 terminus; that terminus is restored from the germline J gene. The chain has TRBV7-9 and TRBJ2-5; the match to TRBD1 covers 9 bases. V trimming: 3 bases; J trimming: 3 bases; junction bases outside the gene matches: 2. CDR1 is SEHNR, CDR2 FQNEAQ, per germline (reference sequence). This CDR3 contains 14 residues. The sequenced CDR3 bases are TGTGCCAGCAGCTTCGACAGGGGGGAAGAGACC. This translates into CASSFDRGEET. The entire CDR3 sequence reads CASSFDRGEETQYF.

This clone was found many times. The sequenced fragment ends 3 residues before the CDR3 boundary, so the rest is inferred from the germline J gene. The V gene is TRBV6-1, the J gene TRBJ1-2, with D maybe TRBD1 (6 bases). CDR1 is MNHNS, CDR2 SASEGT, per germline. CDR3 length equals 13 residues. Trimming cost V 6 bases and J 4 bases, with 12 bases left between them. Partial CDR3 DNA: TGTGCCAGCAGAGAACAGGGATTCTATGGC. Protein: CASREQGFYG. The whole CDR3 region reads CASREQGFYGYTF.

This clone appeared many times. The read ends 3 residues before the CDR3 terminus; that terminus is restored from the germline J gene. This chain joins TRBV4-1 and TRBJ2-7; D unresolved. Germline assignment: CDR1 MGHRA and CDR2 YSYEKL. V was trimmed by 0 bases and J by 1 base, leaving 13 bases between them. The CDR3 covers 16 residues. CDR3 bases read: TGCGCCAGCAGCCAAGAGGCGACATTTGGTTCCTACGAG. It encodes CASSQEATFGSYE. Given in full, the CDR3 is CASSQEATFGSYEQYF.

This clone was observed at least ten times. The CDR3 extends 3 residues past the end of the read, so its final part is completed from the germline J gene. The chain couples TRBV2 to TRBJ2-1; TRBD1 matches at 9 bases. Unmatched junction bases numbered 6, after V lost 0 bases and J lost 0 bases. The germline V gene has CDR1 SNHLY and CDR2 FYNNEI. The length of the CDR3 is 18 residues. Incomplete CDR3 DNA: TGTGCCAGCAGTGAAGCGCCCGGGACAGGGAGCTCCTACAATGAG. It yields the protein CASSEAPGTGSSYNE. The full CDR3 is CASSEAPGTGSSYNEQFF.